The 26 T cell receptor beta chains below were found in one sample sequenced in a study of shared clonotypes between healthy human individuals. The repertoire was sequenced with immunoSEQ multiplex PCR; TCRdb's copy has only in-frame clones and lacks some. The data show roughly 1.5 million clones, roughly 98% seen once. The sample comprised naive CD4+ T cells sorted from blood. Subset reported: CD45RA+ positively selected. Receptors originate from a man aged 30 to 39 in good health.

This chain links TRBV7-9 with TRBJ2-7; D may correspond to TRBD1 or TRBD2 (5 bases each). CDR1 SEHNR and CDR2 FQNEAQ come from the germline V gene (reference sequence). V lost 2 bases, J lost 2 bases, and 13 bases lay in between. This CDR3 comprises 15 residues. The CDR3 DNA reads TGTGCCAGCAGCTTATTGGGGGAGAACACCTACGAGCAGTACTTC. This sequence encodes CASSLLGENTYEQYF.

V and J are TRBV7-2 and TRBJ2-1; 7 nucleotides line up with TRBD2. This CDR3 spans 13 amino acids. Germline V lookup: CDR1 SGHTA, CDR2 FQGNSA. With V trimmed by 10 bases and J by 5 bases, 8 bases remained unmatched. The CDR3 nucleotides are TGTGCCACCCAAGGACGGGGGGACAATGAGCAGTTCTTC. Its translation: CATQGRGDNEQFF.

The chain combines TRBV28 with TRBJ1-4; 8 bases are shared with TRBD1. Germline V gives CDR1 MDHEN, CDR2 SYDVKM. V gave up 2 bases and J gave up 7 bases; unmatched junction bases: 9. This CDR3 comprises 16 residues. CDR3 bases: TGTGCCAGCAGTTTAGTAACCAGGGGGCGGTTTGAAAAACTGTTTTTT. Translated: CASSLVTRGRFEKLFF.

J is TRBJ2-7 and V is TRBV5-1; maybe TRBD2 (5 bases). Germline V gene data show CDR1 as SGHRS and CDR2 as YFSETQ. V shed 3 bases and J shed 4 bases, with 14 bases lying between them. This CDR3 has 14 amino acids. In DNA form, the CDR3 reads TGCGCCAGCAGCTCGTCCGGACTTTTTTACGAGCAGTACTTC. It specifies CASSSSGLFYEQYF.

V is TRBV7-3 and J is TRBJ2-7; TRBD1 is a possible D gene (6 bases). V was pared by 2 bases and J by 6 bases, with 11 bases between. Germline V CDR1 and CDR2: SGHTA, FQGTGA. The CDR3 is made up of 13 amino acids. The CDR3 spells CASSLLPDSEQYF. The CDR3 DNA follows: TGTGCCAGCAGCTTACTTCCGGACAGCGAGCAGTACTTC.

The V and J genes are TRBV30 and TRBJ1-5; TRBD1 aligns across 8 bases. V lost 5 bases and J lost 0; bases outside the gene matches: 6. Looked up from germline, CDR1 is GTSNPN and CDR2 is SVGIG (reference sequence). There are 15 residues in the CDR3. As DNA, the CDR3 is TGTGCCTGGGAGTCCACAGGGGGTAGCAATCAGCCCCAGCATTTT. Residues: CAWESTGGSNQPQHF.

The chain couples TRBV7-8 to TRBJ2-7; D possibly corresponds to TRBD2 (6 bases). Germline V gene lookup returns CDR1 SGHVS and CDR2 FQNEAQ. The CDR3 runs to 11 residues. The V end was cut by 4 bases, the J end by 8 bases, with 9 bases between. The CDR3 is CASSSREKQYF. The CDR3 DNA is TGTGCCAGCAGCTCCCGGGAGAAGCAGTACTTC.

This chain uses TRBV28 with TRBJ1-2; D uncertain. The CDR3 totals 14 residues. V was trimmed by 3 bases and J by 4 bases, leaving 12 bases between them. The germline CDR1 and CDR2 sequences are MDHEN and SYDVKM. CDR3 sequence (DNA): TGTGCCAGCAGTTTTTTGGGAAAACCCTATGGCTACACCTTC. It encodes CASSFLGKPYGYTF.

This rearrangement joins TRBV27 to TRBJ2-2; D unresolved. This CDR3 has 14 amino acids. The germline V and J ends were trimmed by 3 bases and 1 base, with 6 bases remaining between them. Germline V CDR1 and CDR2: MNHEY, SMNVEV (reference sequence). The CDR3 here is CASSFSENTGELFF. CDR3 sequence (DNA): TGTGCCAGCAGTTTCTCGGAGAACACCGGGGAGCTGTTTTTT.

As regards this clone: This sample includes further DNA sequences coding for the same CDR3. This sequence joins TRBV5-4 and TRBJ1-1; D remains ambiguous. The V end was cut by 0 bases, the J end by 1 base, with 7 bases between. Germline V gene data show CDR1 as SGHNT and CDR2 as YYREEE (reference sequence). The CDR3 is 14 amino acids. CDR3 bases: TGTGCCAGCAGCTTGGCACGAGGGAACACTGAAGCTTTCTTT. Translation: CASSLARGNTEAFF.

The gene calls are TRBV7-9 and TRBJ1-5; 10 nucleotides agree with TRBD1. Germline-derived CDR1 and CDR2 are SEHNR and FQNEAQ (reference sequence). V gave up 4 bases and J gave up 8 bases; unmatched junction bases: 2. CDR3 length: 13 amino acids. The CDR3: CASSSTGGEPQHF. DNA for the CDR3: TGTGCCAGCAGCTCGACAGGGGGCGAGCCCCAGCATTTT.

The chain is built from TRBV11-2 and TRBJ1-1; TRBD1 is a possible D gene (6 bases). This CDR3 spans 14 amino acids. Germline V lookup: CDR1 SGHAT, CDR2 FQNNGV. Trimming pared 0 bases from V and 8 bases from J, leaving 13 bases between. CDR3 loop: CASSLDPRTAEAFF. The CDR3 DNA reads TGTGCCAGCAGCTTAGATCCGCGGACAGCCGAAGCTTTCTTT.

The V and J genes are TRBV7-6 and TRBJ2-7; no definite D call. Germline CDR1 reads SGHVS; CDR2 reads FNYEAQ. This CDR3 is built from 15 residues. V was cut by 4 bases and J by 3 bases, with 16 bases left in between. CDR3 in DNA: TGTGCCAGCAGCTACACGTCCAGCAGCTTCTACGAGCAGTACTTC. Protein sequence: CASSYTSSSFYEQYF.

The CDR3 protein is CASKFSGGARQPQHF. The DNA of the CDR3 is TGTGCCAGCAAGTTCTCAGGGGGCGCAAGGCAGCCCCAGCATTTT. This chain connects TRBV27 to TRBJ1-5; 8 nucleotides align to TRBD1. Germline assignment: CDR1 MNHEY and CDR2 SMNVEV (reference sequence). Trimming removed 7 bases from V and 7 bases from J; junction bases left unmatched: 12. The CDR3 covers 15 residues.

The chain joins TRBV5-1 to TRBJ2-7; TRBD2 agrees at 11 bases. The CDR3 is 14 amino acids. The V and J ends lost 7 bases and 4 bases, in that order; junction bases with no gene match: 7. Germline CDR1 SGHRS, CDR2 YFSETQ. The CDR3 nucleotides read TGCGCCAGCCACCCGACTAGCGGGATATACGAGCAGTACTTC. Its translation: CASHPTSGIYEQYF.

This CDR3 is CASEEGGANTEAFF. The DNA for the CDR3 is TGTGCCAGCGAGGAGGGGGGAGCGAACACTGAAGCTTTCTTT. V usage is TRBV28 and J usage is TRBJ1-1; tentatively, D is TRBD1 (6 bases). Trimming pared 8 bases from V and 1 base from J, leaving 14 bases between. The CDR3 consists of 14 residues. Germline-derived CDR1 and CDR2 are MDHEN and SYDVKM.

This clone showed up just once. The sample contains more than one DNA sequence encoding this CDR3. The gene calls are TRBV28 and TRBJ2-3; D gene ambiguous. Germline V gene sequence: CDR1 MDHEN, CDR2 SYDVKM. This CDR3 comprises 11 residues. The germline V and J ends were trimmed by 3 bases and 5 bases, with 3 bases remaining between them. CDR3 nucleotide sequence: TGTGCCAGCAGTTTCGGAGATACGCAGTATTTT. Translating gives CASSFGDTQYF.

The chain recombines TRBV5-1 with TRBJ1-2, with 9 bases that match TRBD1. Trimming cost V 4 bases and J 2 bases; bases outside gene matches: 9. From germline, CDR1 is SGHRS and CDR2 YFSETQ. CDR3 length equals 16 residues. The CDR3: CASSPEAGTGNYGYTF. CDR3 coding DNA: TGCGCCAGCAGCCCGGAGGCAGGGACAGGGAACTATGGCTACACCTTC.

The rearrangement uses TRBV6-6 and TRBJ2-7; 7 nucleotides line up with TRBD2. This CDR3 region has 14 residues. Germline lookup yields CDR1 MNHNY and CDR2 SVGAGI (reference sequence). Trimming cost V 11 bases and J 2 bases; bases outside gene matches: 12. The DNA of the CDR3 is TGTGCCTCTGGACGCGGGGAGGGGACCTACGAGCAGTACTTC. Protein sequence: CASGRGEGTYEQYF.

The chain is built from TRBV15 and TRBJ2-7; possibly TRBD1 or TRBD2 for D (5 bases each). The ends were cut back, 0 bases at V and 0 bases at J, with 12 bases in the middle. Germline loops: CDR1 LNHNV, CDR2 YYDKDF (reference sequence). There are 16 residues in the CDR3. CDR3 in amino acids: CATSRDRGRSSYEQYF. CDR3 DNA: TGTGCCACCAGCAGAGATCGGGGCAGAAGCTCCTACGAGCAGTACTTC.

The V and J genes are TRBV7-2 and TRBJ2-5; 14 nucleotides line up with TRBD2. The CDR3 consists of 16 residues. The germline V gene has CDR1 SGHTA and CDR2 FQGNSA. The J segment lost 7 bases and the V segment lost 1 base, leaving 5 bases of the junction unmatched. CDR3 coding DNA: TGTGCCAGCAGCTTAGAGGGGACTAGCGGGAGAGTGACCCAGTACTTC. The encoded protein is CASSLEGTSGRVTQYF.

The chain recombines TRBV5-6 with TRBJ2-7; TRBD1 aligns across 7 bases. V lost 5 bases, J lost 3 bases, and 5 bases stayed unmatched. The length of the CDR3 is 13 residues. Germline CDR1 reads SGHDT; CDR2 reads YYEEEE. The DNA of the CDR3 is TGTGCCAGCAGTCCTACAGGGGTCTACGAGCAGTACTTC. Amino acid sequence: CASSPTGVYEQYF.

CDR3 sequence reads: CASSHPNQDRTNTGELFF. CDR3 DNA sequence: TGTGCCAGCAGCCATCCGAATCAGGACAGAACGAACACCGGGGAGCTGTTTTTT. This sequence joins TRBV7-9 and TRBJ2-2; a weak D match, TRBD1 (6 bases). Germline-derived CDR1 and CDR2 are SEHNR and FQNEAQ (reference sequence). Trimming shortened V by 5 bases and J by 0 bases, and 19 bases separated the two germline ends. This CDR3 has 18 amino acids. The full variable domain, with the rest looked up from reference TRBV7-9 and TRBJ2-2, is DTGVSQNPRHKITKRGQNVTFRCDPISEHNRLYWYRQTLGQGPEFLTYFQNEAQLEKSRLLSDRFSAERPKGSFSTLEIQRTEQGDSAMYLCASSHPNQDRTNTGELFFGEGSRLTVL.

This chain links TRBV30 with TRBJ2-1; TRBD2 matches 10 bases. V shed 3 bases, J shed 8 bases, and the junction held 7 bases outside the gene matches. Germline V gene sequence: CDR1 GTSNPN, CDR2 SVGIG (reference sequence). This CDR3 spans 14 amino acids. CDR3 DNA sequence: TGTGCCTGGAGAACTAGCGGGATAGTCTATGAGCAGTTCTTC. Residues: CAWRTSGIVYEQFF.

V is TRBV7-2 and J is TRBJ2-7; D is unclear. CDR1 is SGHTA and CDR2 is FQGNSA in the germline V gene. V gave up 6 bases and J gave up 0 bases, with 15 bases separating them. The CDR3 is 15 residues long. The CDR3 region is CASRLHSRASYEQYF. The CDR3 nucleotides read TGTGCCAGCAGGCTCCACTCCCGGGCCTCCTACGAGCAGTACTTC.

A remark on this clone: A read error may produce the germline difference seen at one junction end. The chain employs TRBV4-1 and TRBJ2-7; either TRBD1 or TRBD2 may fit D (6 bases each). Germline V gene lookup returns CDR1 MGHRA and CDR2 YSYEKL. The CDR3 totals 17 residues. The CDR3 DNA reads TGCGCCAGCAGCCAAGATCCGGCGGGACACATCACCTACGGGCAGTACTTC. Amino acid sequence: CASSQDPAGHITYGQYF.